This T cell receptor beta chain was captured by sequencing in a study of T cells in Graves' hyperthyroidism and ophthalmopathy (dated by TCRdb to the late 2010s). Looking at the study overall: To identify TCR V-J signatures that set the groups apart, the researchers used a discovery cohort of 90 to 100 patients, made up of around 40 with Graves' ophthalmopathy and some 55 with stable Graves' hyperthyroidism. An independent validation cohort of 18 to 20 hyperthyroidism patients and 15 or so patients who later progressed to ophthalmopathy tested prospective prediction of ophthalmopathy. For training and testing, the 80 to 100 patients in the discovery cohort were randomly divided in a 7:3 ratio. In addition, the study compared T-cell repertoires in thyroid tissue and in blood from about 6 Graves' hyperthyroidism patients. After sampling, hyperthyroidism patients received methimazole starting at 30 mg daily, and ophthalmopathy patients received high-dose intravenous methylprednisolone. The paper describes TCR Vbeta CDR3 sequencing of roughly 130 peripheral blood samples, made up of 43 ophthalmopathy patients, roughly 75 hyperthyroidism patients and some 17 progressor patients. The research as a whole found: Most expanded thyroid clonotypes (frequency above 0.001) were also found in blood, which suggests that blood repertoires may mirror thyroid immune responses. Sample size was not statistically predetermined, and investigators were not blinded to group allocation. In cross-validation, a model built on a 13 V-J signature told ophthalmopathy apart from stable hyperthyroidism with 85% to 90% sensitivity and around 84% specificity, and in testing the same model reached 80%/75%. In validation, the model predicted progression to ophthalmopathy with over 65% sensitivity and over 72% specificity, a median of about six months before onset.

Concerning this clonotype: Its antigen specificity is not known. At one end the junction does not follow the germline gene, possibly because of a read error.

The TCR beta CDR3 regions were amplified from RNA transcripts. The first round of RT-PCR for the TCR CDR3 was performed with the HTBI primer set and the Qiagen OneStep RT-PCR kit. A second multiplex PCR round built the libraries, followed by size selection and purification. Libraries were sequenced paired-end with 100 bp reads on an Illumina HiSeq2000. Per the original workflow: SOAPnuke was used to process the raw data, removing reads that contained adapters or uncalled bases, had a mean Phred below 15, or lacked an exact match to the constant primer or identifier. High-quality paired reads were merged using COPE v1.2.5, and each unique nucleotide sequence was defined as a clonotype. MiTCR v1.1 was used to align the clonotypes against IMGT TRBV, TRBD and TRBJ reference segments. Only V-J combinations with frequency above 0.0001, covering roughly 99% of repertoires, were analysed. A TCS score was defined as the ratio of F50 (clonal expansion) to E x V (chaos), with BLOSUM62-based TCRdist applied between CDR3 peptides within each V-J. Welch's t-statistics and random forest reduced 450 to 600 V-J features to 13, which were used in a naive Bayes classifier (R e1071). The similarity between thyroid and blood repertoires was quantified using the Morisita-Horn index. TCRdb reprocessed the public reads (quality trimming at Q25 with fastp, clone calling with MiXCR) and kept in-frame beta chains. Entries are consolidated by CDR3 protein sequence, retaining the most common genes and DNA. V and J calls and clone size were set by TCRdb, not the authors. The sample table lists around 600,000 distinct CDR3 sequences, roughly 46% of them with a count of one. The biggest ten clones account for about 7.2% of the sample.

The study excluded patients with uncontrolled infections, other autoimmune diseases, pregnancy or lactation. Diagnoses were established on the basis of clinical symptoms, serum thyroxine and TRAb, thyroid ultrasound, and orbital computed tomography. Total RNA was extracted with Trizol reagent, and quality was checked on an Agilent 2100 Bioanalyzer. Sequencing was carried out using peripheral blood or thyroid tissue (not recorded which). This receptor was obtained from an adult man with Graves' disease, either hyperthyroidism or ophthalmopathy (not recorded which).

The base sequence is TGTGCCATCAGTGGGGAGAATGAAAAACTGTTTTTT. Translation gives CAISGENEKLFF. The chain employs TRBV2 and TRBJ1-4, with the identity of the D gene unclear. The CDR3 numbers 12 residues from cysteine through phenylalanine. The DNA shown is the 36-base CDR3, in frame from base 1. The germline V gene yields SNHLY for CDR1 and FYNNEI for CDR2.